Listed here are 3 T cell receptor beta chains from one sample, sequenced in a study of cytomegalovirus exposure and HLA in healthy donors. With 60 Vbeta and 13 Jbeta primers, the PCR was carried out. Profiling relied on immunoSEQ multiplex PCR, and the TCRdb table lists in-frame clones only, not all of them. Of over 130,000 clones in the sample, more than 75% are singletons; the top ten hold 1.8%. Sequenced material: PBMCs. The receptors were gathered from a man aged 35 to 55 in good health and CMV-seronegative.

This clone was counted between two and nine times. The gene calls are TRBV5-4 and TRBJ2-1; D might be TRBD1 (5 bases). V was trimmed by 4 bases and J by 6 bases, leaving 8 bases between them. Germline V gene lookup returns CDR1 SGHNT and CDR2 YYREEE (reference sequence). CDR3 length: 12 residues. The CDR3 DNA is TGTGCCAGCAGCCCGCAGGGCAATGAGCAGTTCTTC. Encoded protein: CASSPQGNEQFF.

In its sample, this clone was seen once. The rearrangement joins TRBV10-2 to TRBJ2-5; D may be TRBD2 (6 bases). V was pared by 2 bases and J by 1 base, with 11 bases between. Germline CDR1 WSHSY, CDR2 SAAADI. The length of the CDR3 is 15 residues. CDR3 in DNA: TGCGCCAGCAGTGAGGGGGACTCCATCCAAGAGACCCAGTACTTC. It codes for CASSEGDSIQETQYF.

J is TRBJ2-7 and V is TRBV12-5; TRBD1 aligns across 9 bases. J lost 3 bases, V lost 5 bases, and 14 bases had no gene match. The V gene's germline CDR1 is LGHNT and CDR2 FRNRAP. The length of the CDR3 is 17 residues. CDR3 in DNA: TGTGCTAGTGGTGCCTCCGCAGGGACAGGGACCCACTACGAGCAGTACTTC. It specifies CASGASAGTGTHYEQYF. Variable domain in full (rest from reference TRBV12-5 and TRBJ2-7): DARVTQTPRHKVTEMGQEVTMRCQPILGHNTVFWYRQTMMQGLELLAYFRNRAPLDDSGMPKDRFSAEMPDATLATLKIQPSEPRDSAVYFCASGASAGTGTHYEQYFGPGTRLTVT.